In this sample, the clone carrying this T cell receptor (beta chain) turned up a few times. This entry belongs to a study of blood T cell repertoires in COVID-19. V lost 3 bases and J lost 1, with 10 bases in between. Germline V gene sequence: CDR1 SGHRS, CDR2 YFSETQ. This CDR3 region has 14 residues. Sequencing used immunoSEQ multiplex PCR; TCRdb keeps in-frame clones, though not all of them. The repertoire consists of a few hundred thousand clones, with under 90% occurring once and the leading ten covering around 4.1%. The chain combines TRBV5-1 with TRBJ1-1, with TRBD1 as a possible D gene (6 bases). Material for sequencing was PBMCs or T cells enriched from blood (not recorded which). The TCR comes from a man younger than 45 with acute COVID-19. The CDR3 reads CASSSTTGNTEAFF. CDR3 nucleotides: TGCGCCAGCAGCTCCACGACAGGGAACACTGAAGCTTTCTTT.